Listed below are T cell receptor beta chains from one sample, sequenced in a study of blood T cell repertoires in COVID-19. Produced via immunoSEQ multiplex PCR; TCRdb's table is partial and in-frame only. The sample records under 200,000 clones, around nine tenths being singletons. Sequencing was carried out using peripheral blood. These receptors all come from a man aged 70 or older with acute or convalescent COVID-19. The CDR3 runs from the conserved cysteine through the conserved F or W. A D gene is named only where the DNA matches it firmly. Some rows mark clone size as missing; the rest say once, few, many or name a class of expanded clone.

j_call d_call v_call clone_size cdr3_nt cdr3_aa
TRBJ2-7 - TRBV18 - TGTGCCAGCTCAGGAGGGGACTACGAGCAGTACTTC CASSGGDYEQYF
TRBJ1-4 - TRBV28 - TGTGCCAGCAGTCCGGTAGGAGGGGAAAAACTGTTTTTT CASSPVGGEKLFF
TRBJ2-7 - TRBV6-1 once TGTGCCAGCAGTGAGGGGGGACAGAAGTACGAGCAGTACTTC CASSEGGQKYEQYF
TRBJ1-4 - TRBV21-1 - TGTGACCGAGATGAAAAACTGTTTTTT CDRDEKLFF
TRBJ2-6 - TRBV19 - TGTGCCAGTAGGTATCTGGGGCCAACCCTTGCCAACGTCCTGACTTTC CASRYLGPTLANVLTF
TRBJ1-2 - TRBV7-8 few TGTGCCAGCAGCTTGCGACAGTTCTATGGCTACACCTTC CASSLRQFYGYTF
TRBJ2-1 - TRBV7-7 - TGTGCTAGCAGCTTAGACGGGGGTCCCTACAATGAGCAGTTCTTC CASSLDGGPYNEQFF
TRBJ2-1 TRBD2 TRBV9 - TGTGCCAGCAGCGTAGCAGCGGGACCCTCCTACAATGAGCAGTTCTTC CASSVAAGPSYNEQFF
TRBJ2-2 - TRBV2 - TGTGCCAGCAGGGAAAACAGGGATGCGTACACCGGGGAGCTGTTTTTT CASRENRDAYTGELFF
TRBJ1-2 TRBD1 TRBV6-5 - TGTGCCAGCAGGCTACGACAGGGAGGAGGGGGCTACACCTTC CASRLRQGGGGYTF
TRBJ1-1 - TRBV11-3 - TGTGCCAGCAGTACAGGACCATTGAACACTGAAGCTTTCTTT CASSTGPLNTEAFF
TRBJ2-7 - TRBV5-4 - TGTGCCAGCAGCTTGGGCGGTGTTCCCCTCGAGCAGTACTTC CASSLGGVPLEQYF
TRBJ2-7 TRBD1 TRBV5-4 once TGTGCCAGCAGCTTAACCGGGACAGGGGGCTCATACGAGCAGTACTTC CASSLTGTGGSYEQYF
TRBJ2-5 TRBD2 TRBV5-1 - TGCGCCAGCAGCCTGGGACTAGCGGGGGAGGAGACCCAGTACTTC CASSLGLAGEETQYF
TRBJ1-3 - TRBV10-3 - TGTGCCATCAGTGGCACAGGGACGAACACCATATATTTT CAISGTGTNTIYF
TRBJ1-5 - TRBV18 - TGTGCCAGCTCACCACCGCGGGGACAGCCCCAGCATTTT CASSPPRGQPQHF
TRBJ2-1 TRBD2 TRBV28 - TGTGCCAGCAGTGAACTAGCGGGAGGGAAAAATGAGCAGTTCTTC CASSELAGGKNEQFF
TRBJ2-1 - TRBV30 - TGTGCCTGGAGTGGCGTGTTCGATGAGCAGTTCTTC CAWSGVFDEQFF
TRBJ2-3 TRBD2 TRBV5-5 - TGTGCCAGCAGCTTGCTCCCAGGGGCGGGAGGGAGCACAGATACGCAGTATTTT CASSLLPGAGGSTDTQYF
TRBJ1-2 - TRBV11-2 - TGTGCCAGCAGCACGTCCGCGTATGGCTACACCTTC CASSTSAYGYTF
TRBJ1-1 - TRBV7-3 - TGTGCCAGCAGCTTAGCCCCGAGACAGGAAGCTTTCTTT CASSLAPRQEAFF
TRBJ1-5 TRBD1 TRBV18 - TGTGCCAGCTCACCACCGGGGGACAGGGACCAGCCCCAGCATTTT CASSPPGDRDQPQHF
TRBJ2-7 TRBD2 TRBV7-6 - TGTGCCAGCAGCGGGCTAGCGGGAGTGGCTTTCCTACACGAGCAGTACTTC CASSGLAGVAFLHEQYF
TRBJ2-5 - TRBV19 few TGTGCCAGTAGTCCCCAGGTCCAGCAAGAGACCCAGTACTTC CASSPQVQQETQYF
TRBJ2-3 TRBD2 TRBV3-1/TRBV3-2 - TGTGCCAGCAGCCAGCCCGGGGGGGCGGCAGATACGCAGTATTTT CASSQPGGAADTQYF
TRBJ2-1 TRBD2 TRBV5-1 - TGCGCCAGCAGCTATTCTCCGGGACTAGATAACAATGAGCAGTTCTTC CASSYSPGLDNNEQFF
TRBJ2-5 - TRBV6-5 - TGTGCCAGCACCGGTACAGGGCTACGGGAGACCCAGTACTTC CASTGTGLRETQYF
TRBJ1-1 TRBD1 TRBV5-1 - TGCGCCAGCAGCTTGGATCGGGACAGGGCCTTGGGGGGAGCTTTCTTT CASSLDRDRALGGAFF
TRBJ1-6 - TRBV28 once TGTGCCAGCAGTTTGGGGCAGGCAGCTTCACCCCTCCACTTT CASSLGQAASPLHF
TRBJ2-3 - TRBV7-9 once TGTGCCAGCAGCTTGGGCCTCCCTAGCACAGATACGCAGTATTTT CASSLGLPSTDTQYF
TRBJ2-5 TRBD2 TRBV6-1 once TGTGCCAGCAGTGACCGGGGACTAGCGGGACAAGAGACCCAGTACTTC CASSDRGLAGQETQYF
TRBJ2-1 TRBD2 TRBV5-1 - TGCGCCAGCAGCCTCGGGACTAGCGGATACAATGAGCAGTTCTTC CASSLGTSGYNEQFF
TRBJ1-2 - TRBV28 - TGTGCCAGCAGTTTTTGGCAACCTCTTGACTATGGCTACACCTTC CASSFWQPLDYGYTF
TRBJ1-6 - TRBV4-1 once TGCGCCAGCAGCCAAGATGAGAAAGACTTTAGACCCCTCCACTTT CASSQDEKDFRPLHF
TRBJ1-4 TRBD1 TRBV9 - TGTGCCAGCAGCGTAGGGGCAGGGGGGACAACTAATGAAAAACTGTTTTTT CASSVGAGGTTNEKLFF
TRBJ2-1 TRBD2 TRBV5-4 - TGTGCCAGCAGCCCTAGCGGGGGGTCCTACAATGAGCAGTTCTTC CASSPSGGSYNEQFF
TRBJ2-7 - TRBV15 - TGTGCCACCAGCAGAGGGCAGGTCTCCTACGAGCAGTACTTC CATSRGQVSYEQYF
TRBJ2-5 TRBD1 TRBV7-7 once TGTGCTAGCAGCTCCGGACAGGGATCCCAAGAGACCCAGTACTTC CASSSGQGSQETQYF